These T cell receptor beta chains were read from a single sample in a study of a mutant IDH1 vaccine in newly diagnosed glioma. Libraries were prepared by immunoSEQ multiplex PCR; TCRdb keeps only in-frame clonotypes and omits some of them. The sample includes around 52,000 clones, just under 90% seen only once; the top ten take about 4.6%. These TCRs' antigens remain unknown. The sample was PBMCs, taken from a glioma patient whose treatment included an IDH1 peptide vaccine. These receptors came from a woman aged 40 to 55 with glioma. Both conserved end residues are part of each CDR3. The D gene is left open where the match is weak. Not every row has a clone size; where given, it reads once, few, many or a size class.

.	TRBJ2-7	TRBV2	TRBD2	CARSGLAAGEQYF	TGTGCCAGGAGCGGACTAGCGGCTGGTGAGCAGTACTTC
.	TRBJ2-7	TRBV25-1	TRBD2	CASSDSGGLWSYEQYF	TGTGCCAGCAGTGATAGCGGGGGGCTTTGGTCCTACGAGCAGTACTTC
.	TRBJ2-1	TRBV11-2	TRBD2	CASSWTSGNNNEQFF	TGTGCCAGCAGCTGGACTAGCGGGAACAACAATGAGCAGTTCTTC
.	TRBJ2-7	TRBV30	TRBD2	CAWSPLGRAYEQYF	TGTGCCTGGAGCCCCCTTGGGAGGGCCTACGAGCAGTACTTC
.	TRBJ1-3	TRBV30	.	CAWQTGPGNTIYF	TGTGCCTGGCAAACAGGGCCTGGAAACACCATATATTTT
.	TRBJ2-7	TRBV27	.	CASSQGGAGAYEQYF	TGTGCCAGCAGTCAAGGGGGAGCCGGGGCCTACGAGCAGTACTTC
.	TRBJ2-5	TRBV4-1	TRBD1	CASSQYRGLGETQYF	TGCGCCAGCAGCCAATACAGGGGGCTGGGGGAGACCCAGTACTTC
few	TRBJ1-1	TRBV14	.	CASSQEMGLATEAFF	TGTGCCAGCAGCCAAGAAATGGGACTCGCCACTGAAGCTTTCTTT
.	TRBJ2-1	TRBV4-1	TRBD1	CASSPGTGEGNEQFF	TGCGCCAGCAGCCCCGGGACAGGGGAAGGGAATGAGCAGTTCTTC
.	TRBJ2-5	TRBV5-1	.	CASSPAPPGETQYF	TGCGCCAGCAGCCCCGCCCCACCTGGAGAGACCCAGTACTTC
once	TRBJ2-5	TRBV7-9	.	CASNLEDYLETQYF	TGTGCCAGCAACCTAGAGGACTACTTGGAGACCCAGTACTTC
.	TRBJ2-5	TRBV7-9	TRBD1	CASSLLLPGQQETQYF	TGTGCCAGCAGCTTACTCCTCCCGGGACAGCAAGAGACCCAGTACTTC
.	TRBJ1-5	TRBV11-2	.	CASSLGSNQPQHF	TGTGCCAGCAGCTTAGGTAGCAATCAGCCCCAGCATTTT
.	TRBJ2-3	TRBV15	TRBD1	CATSMGQQSTDTQYF	TGTGCCACCAGCATGGGACAGCAAAGCACAGATACGCAGTATTTT
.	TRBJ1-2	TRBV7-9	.	CASSLTGPGYTF	TGTGCCAGCAGTCTCACTGGTCCTGGCTACACCTTC
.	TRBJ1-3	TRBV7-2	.	CASSLGGQGLSGNTIYF	TGTGCCAGCAGCTTGGGTGGGCAGGGCCTCTCTGGAAACACCATATATTTT
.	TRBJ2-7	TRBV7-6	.	CASSSASGDPVNEQYF	TGTGCCAGCAGCTCCGCCTCCGGAGACCCCGTCAACGAGCAGTACTTC
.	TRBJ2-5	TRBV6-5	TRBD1	CASRGTGGVLETQYF	TGTGCCAGCCGGGGGACAGGGGGTGTTTTGGAGACCCAGTACTTC
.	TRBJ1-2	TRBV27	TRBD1	CASSAGQGSYGYTF	TGTGCCAGCAGTGCAGGACAGGGGAGCTATGGCTACACCTTC
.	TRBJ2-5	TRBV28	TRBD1	CASTSRGQEGETQYF	TGTGCCAGCACCAGTAGGGGACAGGAAGGAGAGACCCAGTACTTC
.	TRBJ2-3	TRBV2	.	CASRPSIVGTQYF	TGTGCCAGCCGGCCTAGCATTGTAGGTACGCAGTATTTT
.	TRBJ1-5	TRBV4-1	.	CASSQGLNQPQHF	TGCGCCAGCAGCCAAGGTCTCAATCAGCCCCAGCATTTT
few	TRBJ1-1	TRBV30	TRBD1	CAWNQDRGAEAFF	TGTGCCTGGAATCAGGACAGGGGAGCTGAAGCTTTCTTT
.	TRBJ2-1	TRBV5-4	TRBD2	CASSTGTSGRDEQLF	TGTGCCAGCAGCACCGGGACTAGCGGGAGAGATGAGCAGCTCTTC
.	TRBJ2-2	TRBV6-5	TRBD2	CASMGLAGDTGELFF	TGTGCCAGCATGGGGCTAGCGGGAGACACCGGGGAGCTGTTTTTT
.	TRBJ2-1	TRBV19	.	CASSIVWKRSSYNEQFF	TGTGCCAGTAGTATAGTGTGGAAGCGGTCCTCCTACAATGAGCAGTTCTTC
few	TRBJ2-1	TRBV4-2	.	CASSQESGLSSYNEQFF	TGTGCCAGCAGCCAAGAAAGCGGTTTGAGCTCCTACAATGAGCAGTTCTTC
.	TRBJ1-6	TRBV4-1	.	CASSQWAGTNNSPLHF	TGCGCCAGCAGCCAATGGGCCGGGACAAATAATTCACCCCTCCACTTT
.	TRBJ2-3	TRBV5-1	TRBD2	CASSLVASGTDTQYF	TGCGCCAGCAGCTTGGTGGCTAGCGGAACAGATACGCAGTATTTT
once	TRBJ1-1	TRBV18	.	CASSPQGNTEAFF	TGTGCCAGCTCACCACAGGGGAACACTGAAGCTTTCTTT
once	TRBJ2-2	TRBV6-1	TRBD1	CASSAQTGGNTGELFF	TGTGCCAGCAGTGCTCAGACAGGGGGGAACACCGGGGAGCTGTTTTTT
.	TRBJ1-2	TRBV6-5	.	CASSYRQVNYGYTF	TGTGCCAGCAGTTATCGACAGGTTAACTATGGCTACACCTTC
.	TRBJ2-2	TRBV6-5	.	CASSRLDGTGELFF	TGTGCCAGCAGTCGACTGGACGGCACCGGGGAGCTGTTTTTT
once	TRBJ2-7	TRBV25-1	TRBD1	CASSDPGTGVEQYF	TGTGCCAGCAGTGATCCCGGGACAGGGGTCGAGCAGTACTTC
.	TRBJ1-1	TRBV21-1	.	CASSKLQVADYTEAFF	TGTGCCAGCAGCAAACTTCAGGTGGCTGACTACACTGAAGCTTTCTTT
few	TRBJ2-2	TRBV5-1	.	CASSSREQINTGELFF	TGCGCCAGCAGCTCCAGGGAACAGATCAACACCGGGGAGCTGTTTTTT